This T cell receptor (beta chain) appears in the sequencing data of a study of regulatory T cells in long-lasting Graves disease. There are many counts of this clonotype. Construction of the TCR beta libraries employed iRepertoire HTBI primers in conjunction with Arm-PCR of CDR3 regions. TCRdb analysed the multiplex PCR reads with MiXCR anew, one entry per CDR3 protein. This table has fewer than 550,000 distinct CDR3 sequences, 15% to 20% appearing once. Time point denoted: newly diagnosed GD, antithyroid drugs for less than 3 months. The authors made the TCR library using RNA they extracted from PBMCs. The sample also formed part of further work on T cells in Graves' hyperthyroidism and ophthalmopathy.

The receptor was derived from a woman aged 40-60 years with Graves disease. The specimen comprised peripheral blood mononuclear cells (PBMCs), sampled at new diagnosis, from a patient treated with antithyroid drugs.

The CDR3 spells CASNILAGTRGDTQYF. Here the CDR3 DNA reads TGTGCCAGCAATATATTAGCGGGGACTAGGGGAGATACGCAGTATTTT. V gene TRBV12-3 or TRBV12-4 combines with J gene TRBJ2-3; TRBD2 matches 8 bases. Trimming removed 7 bases from V and 5 bases from J; junction bases left unmatched: 14. The CDR3 is 16 residues long.